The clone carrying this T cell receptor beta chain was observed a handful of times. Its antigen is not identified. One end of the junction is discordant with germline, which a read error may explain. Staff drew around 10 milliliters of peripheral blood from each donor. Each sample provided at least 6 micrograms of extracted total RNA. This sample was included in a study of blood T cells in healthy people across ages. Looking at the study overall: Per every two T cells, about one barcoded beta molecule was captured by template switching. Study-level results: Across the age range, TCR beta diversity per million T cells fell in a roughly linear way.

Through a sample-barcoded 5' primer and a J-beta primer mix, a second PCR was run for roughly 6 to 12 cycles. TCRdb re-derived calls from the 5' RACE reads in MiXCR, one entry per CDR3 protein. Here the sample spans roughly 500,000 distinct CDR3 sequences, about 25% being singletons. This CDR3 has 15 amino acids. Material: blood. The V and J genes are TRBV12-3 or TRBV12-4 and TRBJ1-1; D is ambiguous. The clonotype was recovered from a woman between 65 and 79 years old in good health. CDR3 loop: CASSLDSGRNTEAFF. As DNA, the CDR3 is TGCGCCAGCAGTCTCGACTCCGGACGGAACACTGAAGCTTTCTTT.